The T cell receptor (beta chain) described here comes from a study of T cell responses to AZD1222 COVID-19 vaccine. Study background: Samples with a second dose at about 4 or about 12 weeks were pooled together.

Per germline, CDR1 LNHDA and CDR2 SQIVND (reference sequence). The CDR3 has 20 amino acids. The V end was cut by 5 bases, the J end by 0 bases, with 29 bases between. Here immunoSEQ multiplex PCR was the method, and the copy in TCRdb shows in-frame clones only, minus some. The profile shows 95,000 to 110,000 clones, about 90% of them singletons. Study-level findings and limits: The sample set comprised mostly white British donors with more females, and clonal diversity was possibly underestimated. All repertoire sampling was performed exclusively after the peak T cell response.

Comments on this clone: Its cognate antigen is unknown.

This clonotype originated in an adult in good health. V is TRBV19 and J is TRBJ2-7, with a weak D call TRBD2 (8 bases). Source: peripheral blood, taken on day 0 of AZD1222 vaccination. As DNA, the CDR3 is TGTGCCAGTAGTGCGAATCCGGGACAGTCAGCGGGAGCCCCCTCCTACGAGCAGTACTTC. This encodes CASSANPGQSAGAPSYEQYF.